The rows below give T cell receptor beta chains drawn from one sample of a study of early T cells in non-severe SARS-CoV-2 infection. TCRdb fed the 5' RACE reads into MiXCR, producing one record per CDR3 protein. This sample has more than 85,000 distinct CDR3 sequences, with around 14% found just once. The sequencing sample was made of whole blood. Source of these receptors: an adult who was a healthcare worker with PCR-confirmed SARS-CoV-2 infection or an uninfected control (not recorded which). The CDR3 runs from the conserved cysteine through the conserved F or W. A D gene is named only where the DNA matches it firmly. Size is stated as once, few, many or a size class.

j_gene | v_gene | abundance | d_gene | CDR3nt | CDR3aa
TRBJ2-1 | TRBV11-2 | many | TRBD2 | TGTGCCACCCAGACTAGCGGAGGGGGCAATGAGCAGTTCTTC | CATQTSGGGNEQFF
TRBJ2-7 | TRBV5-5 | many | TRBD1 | TGTGCCAGCAGCTCATCCGGGACAGGGTGGTACGAGCAGTACTTC | CASSSSGTGWYEQYF
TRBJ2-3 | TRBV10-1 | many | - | TGCGCCAGCAGTGAGTCGAGAGGGTCGGGTGCAGATACGCAGTATTTT | CASSESRGSGADTQYF
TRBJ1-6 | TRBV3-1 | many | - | TGTGCCAGCACCGGAAGGCCCCGAGGGGCCTCGAGCTCCTATAATTCACCCCTCCACTTT | CASTGRPRGASSSYNSPLHF
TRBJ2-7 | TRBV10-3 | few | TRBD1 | TGTGCCATCAGGGCCCGGGACAGGTCCTACGAGCAGTACTTC | CAIRARDRSYEQYF
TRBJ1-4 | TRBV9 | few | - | TGTGCCAGCAGCGTAGGAGGGGAGGGTCGGAAACTGTTTTTT | CASSVGGEGRKLFF
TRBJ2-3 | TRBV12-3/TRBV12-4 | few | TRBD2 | TGTGCCAGCAGTTCCCGCCCTAGCGGGAGGCCCACAGATACGCAGTATTTT | CASSSRPSGRPTDTQYF
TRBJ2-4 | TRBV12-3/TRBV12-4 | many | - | TGTGCCAGCAGTTTGGGGGCCAAAAACATTCAGTACTTC | CASSLGAKNIQYF
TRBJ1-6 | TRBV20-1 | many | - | TGCAGTGCTCGCGAGGGAGGCTCCTATAATTCACCCCTCCACTTT | CSAREGGSYNSPLHF
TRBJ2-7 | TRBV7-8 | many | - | TGTGCCAGCAGCTTGGAGGGAGGTAACTCCTACGAGCAGTACTTC | CASSLEGGNSYEQYF